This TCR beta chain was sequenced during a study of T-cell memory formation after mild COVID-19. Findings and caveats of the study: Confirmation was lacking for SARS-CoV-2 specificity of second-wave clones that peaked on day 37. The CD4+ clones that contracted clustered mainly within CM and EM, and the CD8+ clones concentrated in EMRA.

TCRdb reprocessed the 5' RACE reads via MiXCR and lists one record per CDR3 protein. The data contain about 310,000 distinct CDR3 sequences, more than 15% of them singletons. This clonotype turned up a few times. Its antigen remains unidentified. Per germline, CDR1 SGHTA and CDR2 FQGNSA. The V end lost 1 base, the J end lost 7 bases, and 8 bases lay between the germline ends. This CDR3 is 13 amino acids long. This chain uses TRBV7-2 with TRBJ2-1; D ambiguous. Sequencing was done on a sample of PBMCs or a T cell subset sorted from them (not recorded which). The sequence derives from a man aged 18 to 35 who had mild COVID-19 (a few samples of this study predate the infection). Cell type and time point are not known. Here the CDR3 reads CASSLEAENEQFF. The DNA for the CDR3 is TGTGCCAGCAGCTTAGAGGCGGAAAATGAGCAGTTCTTC.